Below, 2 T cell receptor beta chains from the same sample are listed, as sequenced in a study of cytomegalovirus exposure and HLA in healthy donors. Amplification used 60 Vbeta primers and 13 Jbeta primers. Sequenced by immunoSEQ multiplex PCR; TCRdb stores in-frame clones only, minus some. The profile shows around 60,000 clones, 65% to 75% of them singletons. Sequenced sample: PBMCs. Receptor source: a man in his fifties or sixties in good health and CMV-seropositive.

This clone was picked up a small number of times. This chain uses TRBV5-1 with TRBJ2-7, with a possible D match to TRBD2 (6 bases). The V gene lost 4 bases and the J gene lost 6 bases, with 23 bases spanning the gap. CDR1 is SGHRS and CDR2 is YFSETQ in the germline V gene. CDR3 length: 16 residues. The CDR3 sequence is CASSPGRGGKVLEQYF. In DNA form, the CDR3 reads TGCGCCAGCAGCCCGGGGCGGGGCGGGAAGGTACTCGAGCAGTACTTC.

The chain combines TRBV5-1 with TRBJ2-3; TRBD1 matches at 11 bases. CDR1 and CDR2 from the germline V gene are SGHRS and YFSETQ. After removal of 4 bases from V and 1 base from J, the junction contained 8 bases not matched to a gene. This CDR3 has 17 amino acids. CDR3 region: CASSLGQGAVGTDTQYF. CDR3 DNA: TGCGCCAGCAGCCTAGGACAGGGGGCGGTAGGCACAGATACGCAGTATTTT.